The rows below give T cell receptor beta chains drawn from one sample of a study of molecular identifiers for immune sequencing clone quantification. TCRdb reanalysed the PCR reads using MiXCR and keeps one entry per CDR3 protein. The sample lists around 480,000 distinct CDR3 sequences, about 22% occurring once. Sequencing was done on a sample of naive CD8+ T cells from blood, with Jurkat cell RNA spiked in. These receptors came from a human donor in good health. Some libraries in this study had Jurkat cell RNA spiked in. CDR3s include the opening cysteine and the closing phenylalanine or tryptophan. Fields, in order: D gene, J gene, V gene, clone size, CDR3 DNA, CDR3 protein. A D gene is named only where the DNA matches it firmly. Expanded clones are given a class, and other clones once, few, many or no size at all.

d_call: .
j_call: TRBJ1-1
v_call: TRBV27
clone_size: .
cdr3_nt: TGTTCCAGCAGTTTAGATACGGGCACTGAAGCTTTCTTT
cdr3_aa: CSSSLDTGTEAFF

d_call: .
j_call: TRBJ1-1
v_call: TRBV6-2/TRBV6-3
clone_size: few
cdr3_nt: TGTGCCAGCAGCATAAGGGGGGCGAACACTGAAGCTTTCTTT
cdr3_aa: CASSIRGANTEAFF

d_call: .
j_call: TRBJ2-3
v_call: TRBV14
clone_size: many
cdr3_nt: TGTGCCAGCAGCCAAGAGGTTCCGGGGGTGGGCACAGATACGCAGTATTTT
cdr3_aa: CASSQEVPGVGTDTQYF

d_call: .
j_call: TRBJ1-5
v_call: TRBV19
clone_size: many
cdr3_nt: TGTGCCAGTAGTTTCCCTCATAGCAATCAGCCCCAGCATTTT
cdr3_aa: CASSFPHSNQPQHF

d_call: .
j_call: TRBJ2-7
v_call: TRBV25-1
clone_size: few
cdr3_nt: TGTGCCAGCAGTGACACCGGCTACGAGCAGTACTTC
cdr3_aa: CASSDTGYEQYF

d_call: .
j_call: TRBJ2-7
v_call: TRBV27
clone_size: few
cdr3_nt: TGTGCCAGCAGTTTAGGGGGGAGGGGGAGCTCCTACGAGCAGTACTTC
cdr3_aa: CASSLGGRGSSYEQYF

d_call: .
j_call: TRBJ2-3
v_call: TRBV5-3
clone_size: .
cdr3_nt: TGTGCCAGCAGCTTGTTCGACACAGATACGCAGTATTTT
cdr3_aa: CASSLFDTDTQYF

d_call: .
j_call: TRBJ2-2
v_call: TRBV12-3/TRBV12-4
clone_size: many
cdr3_nt: TGTGCCAGCAGTCTCCAGGGACGGGCCGACAACACCGGGGAGCTGTTTTTT
cdr3_aa: CASSLQGRADNTGELFF

d_call: .
j_call: TRBJ2-7
v_call: TRBV6-1
clone_size: few
cdr3_nt: TGTGCCAGCAGTGAAGGTAGGGGTGCCTACGAGCAGTACTTC
cdr3_aa: CASSEGRGAYEQYF

d_call: .
j_call: TRBJ1-4
v_call: TRBV2
clone_size: .
cdr3_nt: TGTGCCAGCAGTGAAGTCAGGGACCTCGATGAAAAACTGTTTTTT
cdr3_aa: CASSEVRDLDEKLFF

d_call: .
j_call: TRBJ1-2
v_call: TRBV7-9
clone_size: .
cdr3_nt: TGTGCCAGCAGCTTAGTGATGGGGGCCTATGGCTACACCTTC
cdr3_aa: CASSLVMGAYGYTF

d_call: TRBD2
j_call: TRBJ2-5
v_call: TRBV20-1
clone_size: many
cdr3_nt: TGCAGTGCTAGGGCTAGCGGGGAGTACCAAGAGACCCAGTACTTC
cdr3_aa: CSARASGEYQETQYF

d_call: .
j_call: TRBJ2-7
v_call: TRBV5-6
clone_size: many
cdr3_nt: TGTGCCAGCAGCTCCAGAAACGAGCAGTACTTC
cdr3_aa: CASSSRNEQYF

d_call: .
j_call: TRBJ1-1
v_call: TRBV6-1
clone_size: many
cdr3_nt: TGTGCCAGCAGTCCCGTCGTCCGGACGGGGATGAACACTGAAGCTTTCTTT
cdr3_aa: CASSPVVRTGMNTEAFF

d_call: .
j_call: TRBJ2-7
v_call: TRBV9
clone_size: few
cdr3_nt: TGTGCCAGCAGCGCCTCCGGGGCTCCCTACGAGCAGTACTTC
cdr3_aa: CASSASGAPYEQYF

d_call: .
j_call: TRBJ2-1
v_call: TRBV5-6
clone_size: .
cdr3_nt: TGTGCCAGCAGCTTTTTAGGGGGGCACGGTGAGCAGTTCTTC
cdr3_aa: CASSFLGGHGEQFF

d_call: .
j_call: TRBJ1-1
v_call: TRBV25-1
clone_size: many
cdr3_nt: TGTGCCAGCAGTGTCTACACTGAAGCTTTCTTT
cdr3_aa: CASSVYTEAFF

d_call: .
j_call: TRBJ2-7
v_call: TRBV7-9
clone_size: .
cdr3_nt: TGTGCCAGCAGCTCCTCGGGACGGGGGACCTACGAGCAGTACTTC
cdr3_aa: CASSSSGRGTYEQYF

d_call: TRBD1
j_call: TRBJ1-2
v_call: TRBV12-3/TRBV12-4
clone_size: .
cdr3_nt: TGTGCCAGCACTCGCCTCCTTGACAGGGCGTATGGCTACACCTTC
cdr3_aa: CASTRLLDRAYGYTF

d_call: .
j_call: TRBJ1-3
v_call: TRBV21-1
clone_size: many
cdr3_nt: TGTGCCAGCACCAGGTCGGCAGGCGAACAACCCTCTGGAAACACCATATATTTT
cdr3_aa: CASTRSAGEQPSGNTIYF

d_call: .
j_call: TRBJ1-1
v_call: TRBV5-5
clone_size: few
cdr3_nt: TGTGCCAGCAGCCGTACGCCGCTGGGGAACACTGAAGCTTTCTTT
cdr3_aa: CASSRTPLGNTEAFF

d_call: TRBD1
j_call: TRBJ2-7
v_call: TRBV27
clone_size: .
cdr3_nt: TGTGCCAGCAGTTCGGGACAGAACTTCTACGAGCAGTACTTC
cdr3_aa: CASSSGQNFYEQYF

d_call: TRBD1
j_call: TRBJ1-5
v_call: TRBV19
clone_size: few
cdr3_nt: TGTGCCAGTAGAACCGGGACAGGGGTGACGGTGGGCAATCAGCCCCAGCATTTT
cdr3_aa: CASRTGTGVTVGNQPQHF

d_call: .
j_call: TRBJ2-1
v_call: TRBV4-1
clone_size: .
cdr3_nt: TGCGCCAGCAGCCACCCCCATGAGCAGTTCTTC
cdr3_aa: CASSHPHEQFF

d_call: TRBD1
j_call: TRBJ2-2
v_call: TRBV27
clone_size: .
cdr3_nt: TGTGCCAGCAGTTTGATGGGGAGGACAGGGGGAACTACCGGGGAGCTGTTTTTT
cdr3_aa: CASSLMGRTGGTTGELFF

d_call: .
j_call: TRBJ1-3
v_call: TRBV30
clone_size: few
cdr3_nt: TGTGCCTGCGCGGAAAACTCTGGAAACACCATATATTTT
cdr3_aa: CACAENSGNTIYF

d_call: .
j_call: TRBJ1-6
v_call: TRBV28
clone_size: many
cdr3_nt: TGTGCCAGCCGAGGACCGTTTAATTCACCCCTCCACTTT
cdr3_aa: CASRGPFNSPLHF

d_call: .
j_call: TRBJ2-7
v_call: TRBV4-1
clone_size: .
cdr3_nt: TGCGCCAGCAGCCAAGAATCACGGACCCCCTACGAGCAGTACTTC
cdr3_aa: CASSQESRTPYEQYF

d_call: TRBD1
j_call: TRBJ1-2
v_call: TRBV4-3
clone_size: many
cdr3_nt: TGCGCCAGCAGCCAAGCGGACAGGAGTAACTATGGCTACACCTTC
cdr3_aa: CASSQADRSNYGYTF

d_call: .
j_call: TRBJ1-1
v_call: TRBV10-3
clone_size: few
cdr3_nt: TGTGCCATCAGTGCACCACCGGGGGGGTCGGTGAACACTGAAGCTTTCTTT
cdr3_aa: CAISAPPGGSVNTEAFF

d_call: .
j_call: TRBJ2-5
v_call: TRBV29-1
clone_size: many
cdr3_nt: TGCAGCGTTGAGAGATACGGTGAGACCCAGTACTTC
cdr3_aa: CSVERYGETQYF

d_call: .
j_call: TRBJ1-5
v_call: TRBV27
clone_size: many
cdr3_nt: TGTGCCAGCAGTTCCGGGAGGGAGGGCAATCAGCCCCAGCATTTT
cdr3_aa: CASSSGREGNQPQHF

d_call: TRBD2
j_call: TRBJ2-2
v_call: TRBV4-3
clone_size: .
cdr3_nt: TGCGCCAGCAGCCAAGATTCCAGCGGGGGGGCCCTCACCGGGGAGCCGTTTTTT
cdr3_aa: CASSQDSSGGALTGEPFF

d_call: TRBD2
j_call: TRBJ2-1
v_call: TRBV29-1
clone_size: .
cdr3_nt: TGCAGCGTCGGGGGGGCGTTTGATGAGCAGTTCTTC
cdr3_aa: CSVGGAFDEQFF

d_call: TRBD2
j_call: TRBJ2-5
v_call: TRBV7-9
clone_size: .
cdr3_nt: TGTGCCAGCAGCAAGGGACTAGCGGGGGGACACAAGGCCCAAGAGACCCAGTACTTC
cdr3_aa: CASSKGLAGGHKAQETQYF

d_call: .
j_call: TRBJ2-1
v_call: TRBV29-1
clone_size: .
cdr3_nt: TGCAGCGTTGAAGGGACCCACCCATCCTACAATGAGCAGTTCTTC
cdr3_aa: CSVEGTHPSYNEQFF

d_call: .
j_call: TRBJ2-2
v_call: TRBV7-9
clone_size: few
cdr3_nt: TGTGCCAGCAGCTTTGGCTTGGGGCAAACCGGGGAGCTGTTTTTT
cdr3_aa: CASSFGLGQTGELFF

d_call: .
j_call: TRBJ1-2
v_call: TRBV4-3
clone_size: many
cdr3_nt: TGCGCCAGCAGCCAAGCTAACAGGGAAGACTATGGCTACACCTTC
cdr3_aa: CASSQANREDYGYTF

d_call: TRBD2
j_call: TRBJ2-5
v_call: TRBV6-5
clone_size: .
cdr3_nt: TGTGCCAGCAGTGTACTAGCGGGGGAGCAAGAGACCCAGTACTTC
cdr3_aa: CASSVLAGEQETQYF

d_call: TRBD1
j_call: TRBJ1-6
v_call: TRBV4-3
clone_size: few
cdr3_nt: TGCGCCAGCAGCCAAGAGTCGGGGGACAGTGATTCACCCCTCCACTTT
cdr3_aa: CASSQESGDSDSPLHF

d_call: .
j_call: TRBJ2-3
v_call: TRBV2
clone_size: many
cdr3_nt: TGTGCCAGCAGTGAAAGGACTGGTGGGGCCACAGATACGCAGTATTTT
cdr3_aa: CASSERTGGATDTQYF

d_call: TRBD1
j_call: TRBJ1-1
v_call: TRBV4-1
clone_size: .
cdr3_nt: TGCGCCAGCAGCCCCCTGGGACAGGGGGACACTGAAGCTTTCTTT
cdr3_aa: CASSPLGQGDTEAFF

d_call: .
j_call: TRBJ2-3
v_call: TRBV7-6
clone_size: few
cdr3_nt: TGTGCCAGCAGCTTAGTTAACCAGGGTGGAGATACGCAGTATTTT
cdr3_aa: CASSLVNQGGDTQYF

d_call: TRBD2
j_call: TRBJ2-7
v_call: TRBV4-3
clone_size: few
cdr3_nt: TGCGCCAGCAGCCAAGAGACTAGCGGGTTCACCTACGAGCAGTACTTC
cdr3_aa: CASSQETSGFTYEQYF

d_call: .
j_call: TRBJ1-5
v_call: TRBV19
clone_size: .
cdr3_nt: TGTGCCAGTAGTATAGTTTCAGGTGCCTATAGCAATCAGCCCCAGCATTTT
cdr3_aa: CASSIVSGAYSNQPQHF

d_call: .
j_call: TRBJ2-3
v_call: TRBV21-1
clone_size: many
cdr3_nt: TGTGCCAGCAGCAATAACATTGACAGATTCAATACGCAGTATTTT
cdr3_aa: CASSNNIDRFNTQYF

d_call: .
j_call: TRBJ2-7
v_call: TRBV4-1
clone_size: .
cdr3_nt: TGCGCCAGCAGCCAAGATACCGGGACACCAACATGGGAGCAGTACTTC
cdr3_aa: CASSQDTGTPTWEQYF

d_call: .
j_call: TRBJ2-7
v_call: TRBV27
clone_size: few
cdr3_nt: TGTGCCAGCAGTCTACAACGCAACTACGAGCAGTACTTC
cdr3_aa: CASSLQRNYEQYF

d_call: .
j_call: TRBJ2-7
v_call: TRBV10-3
clone_size: few
cdr3_nt: TGTGCCATCAGTGACGTCGGACGGTACGAGCAGTACTTC
cdr3_aa: CAISDVGRYEQYF

d_call: .
j_call: TRBJ2-3
v_call: TRBV4-3
clone_size: many
cdr3_nt: TGCGCCAGCAGCCAAGGTGCAGGGGCCGATACGCAGTATTTT
cdr3_aa: CASSQGAGADTQYF

d_call: TRBD1
j_call: TRBJ2-5
v_call: TRBV24-1
clone_size: few
cdr3_nt: TGTGCCACCAGTGATACGACAGGGGTGGAGACCCAGTACTTC
cdr3_aa: CATSDTTGVETQYF

d_call: .
j_call: TRBJ2-1
v_call: TRBV7-2
clone_size: many
cdr3_nt: TGTGCCAGCAGCTTATCTTACGGGGTTAATGAGCAGTTCTTC
cdr3_aa: CASSLSYGVNEQFF

d_call: TRBD1
j_call: TRBJ2-7
v_call: TRBV3-1
clone_size: few
cdr3_nt: TGTGCCAGCAGCCAAGATCGGACAGGGGGTAACGAGCAGTACTTC
cdr3_aa: CASSQDRTGGNEQYF

d_call: .
j_call: TRBJ1-2
v_call: TRBV2
clone_size: .
cdr3_nt: TGTGCCAGCAGTGCCGGGGGCAATGGCTACACCTTC
cdr3_aa: CASSAGGNGYTF

d_call: .
j_call: TRBJ2-7
v_call: TRBV30
clone_size: few
cdr3_nt: TGTGCCTGGACCCCAGACAACTACGAGCAGTACTTC
cdr3_aa: CAWTPDNYEQYF

d_call: .
j_call: TRBJ2-1
v_call: TRBV11-2
clone_size: many
cdr3_nt: TGTGCCAGCAGCCCCGTTGGGGCCAGCTCCTACAATGAGCAGTTCTTC
cdr3_aa: CASSPVGASSYNEQFF

d_call: .
j_call: TRBJ2-7
v_call: TRBV5-4
clone_size: .
cdr3_nt: TGTGCCAGCAGCTTGACAGGAGAAGTCGAGCAGTACTTC
cdr3_aa: CASSLTGEVEQYF

d_call: .
j_call: TRBJ1-2
v_call: TRBV7-9
clone_size: many
cdr3_nt: TGTGCCAGCAGCTTAGCGAGTAAAGATATTAACTATGGCTACACCTTC
cdr3_aa: CASSLASKDINYGYTF

d_call: TRBD1
j_call: TRBJ1-5
v_call: TRBV19
clone_size: many
cdr3_nt: TGTGCCAGCACAGGGGGCTATGGTCAGCCCCAGCATTTT
cdr3_aa: CASTGGYGQPQHF

d_call: TRBD1
j_call: TRBJ1-4
v_call: TRBV9
clone_size: many
cdr3_nt: TGTGCCAGCAGCGCTCCGGGACAGGGCGGTGAAAAACTGTTTTTT
cdr3_aa: CASSAPGQGGEKLFF